Sequencing of this T cell receptor beta chain was carried out in a study of response to subunit inactivated influenza vaccine. General study points: Authors suggested each seasonal flu vaccination may recruit only limited numbers of new T cells.

TCRdb independently ran MiXCR on the RT-PCR reads; one entry per CDR3 protein. Found here are 700,000 to 900,000 distinct CDR3 sequences, 21% of them singletons; the top ten hold approximately 10%. The J segment lost 5 bases and the V segment lost 6 bases, leaving 6 bases of the junction unmatched. This CDR3 comprises 13 residues. This clonotype has at least ten counts. Its antigen is unidentified. The TCR was taken from a man in his fifties who received an inactivated influenza vaccine. The sequencing here drew on PBMCs from blood, taken roughly 5 days after vaccination. The V call is TRBV12-3 or TRBV12-4, the J call TRBJ2-5, with 7 positions matching TRBD1. The CDR3 DNA is TGTGCCAGCAGCACTGGGACAGTGGAGACCCAGTACTTC. Protein: CASSTGTVETQYF.